This record concerns one T cell receptor (beta chain) sequence. The antigen is undetermined. Alongside a J-beta primer mix, a sample-barcoded 5' primer served in a second PCR lasting about 7 to 12 cycles. One entry per CDR3 protein results from TCRdb running MiXCR on the 5' RACE reads. In the table there are around 1,000,000 distinct CDR3 sequences, roughly two fifths of which are singletons. CDR3 length: 14 residues. Trimming shortened V by 3 bases and J by 1 base, and 7 bases separated the two germline ends. CDR1 MNHNY and CDR2 SVGAGI come from the germline V gene (reference sequence). The data were obtained in a study of blood T cells in healthy people across ages. Findings and limits, study-wide: Age brought a roughly linear fall in TCR beta diversity measured per million T cells.

The source of this sequence is a young man in good health. The specimen sequenced was blood. This chain connects TRBV6-6 to TRBJ1-5; no definite D call. CDR3: CASSYTGSNQPQHF. As DNA, the CDR3 is TGTGCCAGCAGTTATACGGGGAGCAATCAGCCCCAGCATTTT.